This TCR beta chain was identified in a study of control samples from healthy donors and cancer patients. Method: immunoSEQ multiplex PCR; TCRdb's copy keeps in-frame clones and lacks some. The table lists roughly 100,000 clones, roughly 92% of them singletons. Only a few counts were recorded for this clone. The germline V gene has CDR1 SGHTA and CDR2 FQGNSA. Trimming took off 0 bases at V and 3 bases at J, with 12 bases between the two ends. CDR3 size: 15 residues. Sequenced material: blood. This sequence was found in a human donor in good health. The donor label of this sample is uncertain. The V and J genes are TRBV7-2 and TRBJ2-7; tentatively, D is TRBD1 or TRBD2 (6 bases each). The CDR3, as DNA: TGTGCCAGCAGCTTAGCGGGGGGCCCTAACTACGAGCAGTACTTC. Translating gives CASSLAGGPNYEQYF.